What follows are 19 T cell receptor beta chains derived from one specimen sequenced in a study of early T cells in non-severe SARS-CoV-2 infection. TCRdb itself ran the 5' RACE reads through MiXCR, one entry per CDR3 protein. The table records tens of thousands of distinct CDR3 sequences, 9% to 15% of them present only once. The sequencing input was whole blood. These TCRs come from an adult who was a healthcare worker with PCR-confirmed SARS-CoV-2 infection or an uninfected control (not recorded which).

Only a few counts were recorded for this clonotype. The J gene is TRBJ1-1, the V gene TRBV29-1, with D tentatively TRBD1 (5 bases). The CDR3 extends over 11 amino acids. The V gene's germline CDR1 is SQVTM and CDR2 ANQGSEA. The germline V and J ends were trimmed by 4 bases and 8 bases, with 11 bases remaining between them. The CDR3 nucleotides are TGCAGCGTTGGGGGCGTGGAGGAAGCTTTCTTT. Protein: CSVGGVEEAFF.

Concerning this clonotype itself: Compared with germline, one end of the junction differs, possibly owing to a read error. The chain joins TRBV7-3 to TRBJ2-6, with D maybe TRBD2 (7 bases). In germline, CDR1 is SGHTA, CDR2 FQGTGA. CDR3 length: 19 amino acids. CDR3 coding DNA: TGTGTCAGCAGCCCCGGGTTGGCGGGGGCAACCTCTGGGGCCAACGTCCTGACTTTC. This gives the protein CVSSPGLAGATSGANVLTF.

The chain employs TRBV7-9 and TRBJ2-5; 11 nucleotides align to TRBD2. CDR1 is SEHNR and CDR2 is FQNEAQ in the germline V gene (reference sequence). J gave up 2 bases and V 4 bases, and 12 bases lay outside the gene matches. The length of the CDR3 is 18 residues. The CDR3 loop is CASSSPLFGTSGQETQYF. The DNA for the CDR3 is TGTGCCAGCAGCTCGCCCCTTTTCGGGACTAGCGGACAAGAGACCCAGTACTTC.

This clonotype has ten or more counts. This chain uses TRBV5-1 with TRBJ2-4, with D tentatively TRBD1 (6 bases). The CDR3 covers 15 residues. The germline V gene encodes CDR1 SGHRS and CDR2 YFSETQ. V lost 0 bases, J lost 6 bases, and 13 bases lay in between. The CDR3 DNA is TGCGCCAGCAGCTTGGATGGGGGCCGAGGAAACATTCAGTACTTC. Encoded protein: CASSLDGGRGNIQYF.

The rearrangement links TRBV30 to TRBJ2-7; 7 nucleotides align to TRBD1. Losses at the gene ends were 3 bases for V and 6 bases for J; bases not matched to a gene: 11. Germline V gene lookup returns CDR1 GTSNPN and CDR2 SVGIG (reference sequence). CDR3 size: 14 residues. CDR3 amino acids: CAWRPDRVVGEQYF. The CDR3 DNA follows: TGTGCCTGGAGGCCTGACAGGGTGGTCGGCGAGCAGTACTTC. Full variable domain (missing parts from reference TRBV30 and TRBJ2-7): SQTIHQWPATLVQPVGSPLSLECTVEGTSNPNLYWYRQAAGRGLQLLFYSVGIGQISSEVPQNLSASRPQDRQFILSSKKLLLSDSGFYLCAWRPDRVVGEQYFGPGTRLTVT.

The rearrangement links TRBV2 to TRBJ2-1, with D perhaps given as TRBD1 or TRBD2 (5 bases each). CDR1 SNHLY and CDR2 FYNNEI come from the germline V gene. The CDR3 is 13 residues long. V lost 7 bases to trimming and J lost 9 bases, with 16 bases between them. The CDR3 here is CASKGARGGEQFF. The DNA for the CDR3 is TGTGCCAGCAAGGGAGCTAGGGGCGGTGAGCAGTTCTTC.

This rearrangement joins TRBV7-3 to TRBJ2-3; a weak D match, TRBD1 (6 bases). The CDR3 is 14 residues long. The germline CDR1 and CDR2 sequences are SGHTA and FQGTGA. V gave up 2 bases and J gave up 6 bases, with 12 bases separating them. CDR3: CASSLGQRRDTQYF. In DNA form, the CDR3 reads TGTGCCAGCAGCTTAGGACAGCGTCGGGATACGCAGTATTTT.

For this clonotype: Possible read error: a much larger clone is one base away. The genes are TRBV29-1 and TRBJ2-1; TRBD2 agrees at 11 bases. Germline values: CDR1 SQVTM, CDR2 ANQGSEA. The CDR3 is 17 residues long. The chain's CDR3 is CGVEDGLAGGINNEQFF. CDR3 coding DNA: TGCGGCGTTGAAGATGGGCTAGCGGGGGGAATAAACAATGAGCAGTTCTTC.

The rearrangement uses TRBV10-1 and TRBJ2-5; D may correspond to TRBD1 or TRBD2 (6 bases each). The ends were cut back, 5 bases at V and 5 bases at J, with 21 bases in the middle. Per the germline V gene, CDR1 is WNHNN and CDR2 is SYGVQD (reference sequence). This CDR3 has 16 amino acids. The CDR3 DNA reads TGCGCCAGCAGTAAAGGCGGAGGGGGATCAGGGGAGACCCAGTACTTC. Translation gives CASSKGGGGSGETQYF.

The chain combines TRBV3-1 with TRBJ1-2; D gene ambiguous. The CDR3 contains 15 residues. V was shortened by 4 bases and J by 0 bases, with 12 bases between the two germline ends. Germline V gene sequence: CDR1 LGHDT, CDR2 YNNKEL (reference sequence). CDR3 sequence: CASSRGEIPNYGYTF. The CDR3 region has the DNA TGTGCCAGCAGCCGTGGAGAGATTCCTAACTATGGCTACACCTTC.

In this sample, this clonotype turned up a few times. The gene calls are TRBV10-2 and TRBJ2-2; D possibly corresponds to TRBD1 (6 bases). This CDR3 contains 17 residues. V lost 4 bases and J lost 1, with 16 bases in between. The germline V gene encodes CDR1 WSHSY and CDR2 SAAADI. The CDR3 region is CASSASSGTRNTGELFF. Here the CDR3 DNA reads TGCGCCAGCAGTGCCTCCTCCGGGACAAGGAACACCGGGGAGCTGTTTTTT.

V is TRBV14 and J is TRBJ2-3; D is ambiguous. Trimming shortened V by 1 base and J by 0 bases, and 8 bases separated the two germline ends. The CDR3 has 15 amino acids. Germline CDR1 reads SGHDN; CDR2 reads FVKESK. The CDR3: CASSQVGGSTDTQYF. The CDR3 DNA is TGTGCCAGCAGCCAAGTGGGCGGCAGCACAGATACGCAGTATTTT.

This clonotype has ten or more counts. The chain is built from TRBV27 and TRBJ2-7; no reliable D call. Germline-derived CDR1 and CDR2 are MNHEY and SMNVEV (reference sequence). V lost 2 bases to trimming and J lost 2 bases, with 10 bases between them. This CDR3 contains 14 residues. Written as DNA, the CDR3 is TGTGCCAGCAGTTTAAGGTCTCCCGCCTACGAGCAGTACTTC. Its protein product is CASSLRSPAYEQYF.

Ten or more counts support this clonotype. This chain connects TRBV6-5 to TRBJ1-6; possible D gene TRBD1, 6 bases. The CDR3 is 15 residues long. Trimming pared 5 bases from V and 11 bases from J, leaving 19 bases between. Germline assignment: CDR1 MNHEY and CDR2 SVGAGI. The CDR3 here is CASSPAGRQGTPLHF. In DNA form, the CDR3 reads TGTGCCAGCAGTCCGGCGGGGAGGCAGGGGACACCCCTCCACTTT.

This CDR3 reads CASSPPPGSLSGNTIYF. The CDR3 DNA is TGTGCCAGCTCACCCCCCCCCGGAAGTCTCTCTGGAAACACCATATATTTT. V is TRBV18 and J is TRBJ1-3; D gene uncertain. Between the trimmed V and J ends, which lost 3 bases and 0 bases, there was a span of 15 bases. The CDR3 length is 17 residues. Germline V gene lookup returns CDR1 KGHSH and CDR2 LQKENI.

The genes are TRBV18 and TRBJ1-2; D gene unclear. Trimming pared 1 base from V and 5 bases from J, leaving 17 bases between. This CDR3 has 16 residues. Per the germline V gene, CDR1 is KGHSH and CDR2 is LQKENI. The CDR3 coding sequence is TGTGCCAGCTCACCACGGAACCAGGAGAGATGGTATGGCTACACCTTC. Translation: CASSPRNQERWYGYTF.

At least ten counts were recorded for this clonotype. V gene TRBV20-1 combines with J gene TRBJ2-3; 15 positions match TRBD2. This CDR3 is 17 amino acids long. CDR1 and CDR2 (germline): DFQATT, SNEGSKA (reference sequence). V lost 1 base to trimming and J lost 4 bases; unmatched junction nucleotides: 6. Here the CDR3 DNA reads TGCAGTGCTAGAGGGACTAGCGGGGGGGCCAGGTCAGATACGCAGTATTTT. Translating gives CSARGTSGGARSDTQYF.

The V and J genes are TRBV7-2 and TRBJ1-1, with D unclear. Germline CDR1 is SGHTA and CDR2 is FQGNSA. Between the trimmed V and J ends, which lost 5 bases and 3 bases, there was a span of 10 bases. This CDR3 is built from 13 residues. This CDR3 is CASSRRADTEAFF. The DNA for the CDR3 is TGTGCCAGCAGCCGTAGGGCAGACACTGAAGCTTTCTTT.

This clonotype was counted only a few times. The rearrangement uses TRBV10-3 and TRBJ2-1, with 14 bases identical to TRBD2. In germline, CDR1 is ENHRY, CDR2 SYGVKD. This CDR3 is built from 17 residues. V dropped 0 bases and J dropped 8; count of bases not matched to a gene: 6. CDR3 nucleotide sequence: TGTGCCATCAGTGAGTCGGGACCGGGACTAGCGGGAGATGAGCAGTTCTTC. It yields the protein CAISESGPGLAGDEQFF.